Below are 13 T cell receptor beta chains sequenced from a single sample in a study of T cells in Graves' hyperthyroidism and ophthalmopathy. Researchers amplified the TCR beta CDR3 regions from RNA transcripts. HTBI primers were used for first-round RT-PCR of the TCR CDR3. One entry per CDR3 protein, called by TCRdb with MiXCR from the multiplex PCR reads. The table includes 600,000 to 650,000 distinct CDR3 sequences, 15% to 20% detected once. Sequenced input: blood. All receptors come from a woman aged 25-40 years with Graves' hyperthyroidism.

The rearrangement links TRBV9 to TRBJ1-1; D is unresolved. The germline V gene encodes CDR1 SGDLS and CDR2 YYNGEE. Trimming took 0 bases from V and 3 from J, leaving 9 bases between them. This CDR3 spans 14 amino acids. The DNA of the CDR3 is TGTGCCAGCAGCGTAGGAATGGTGCACACTGAAGCTTTCTTT. This gives the protein CASSVGMVHTEAFF.

The genes are TRBV20-1 and TRBJ1-2, with D uncertain. CDR1 is DFQATT, CDR2 SNEGSKA, per germline (reference sequence). The CDR3 is made up of 10 amino acids. V lost 5 bases, J lost 6 bases, and 7 bases lay in between. The chain's CDR3 is CSASFNGYTF. CDR3 nucleotide sequence: TGCAGTGCTTCGTTTAATGGCTACACCTTC.

This clonotype was seen a handful of times. The chain combines TRBV11-3 with TRBJ2-1, with 10 bases lining up with TRBD2. Germline V lookup: CDR1 SGHNT, CDR2 YENEEA. The J segment lost 2 bases and the V segment lost 7 bases, leaving 5 bases of the junction unmatched. The CDR3 is 15 residues long. Written as DNA, the CDR3 is TGTGCCAGCACCATCAGCGGGAGGGCCTACAATGAGCAGTTCTTC. Translating it yields CASTISGRAYNEQFF.

With regard to this clonotype: A much larger clone differs by one base, so this may be a read error. This chain connects TRBV7-8 to TRBJ1-5; 8 bases line up with TRBD1. J lost 3 bases, V lost 3 bases, and 7 bases had no gene match. Germline lookup yields CDR1 SGHVS and CDR2 FQNEAQ. The CDR3 is 16 amino acids. Written as DNA, the CDR3 is TGTGCCAGCAGCTTGCTCGGGACAGGCAACAATCAGCCCCAGCATTTT. Encoded protein: CASSLLGTGNNQPQHF. Looking up the rest from reference TRBV7-8 and TRBJ1-5 gives the full variable domain: GAGVSQSPRYKVAKRGQDVALRCDPISGHVSLFWYQQALGQGPEFLTYFQNEAQLDKSGLPSDRFFAERPEGSVSTLKIQRTQQEDSAVYLCASSLLGTGNNQPQHFGDGTRLSIL.

This clonotype was seen a handful of times. The rearrangement joins TRBV5-5 to TRBJ1-6, with a tentative D call TRBD1 (6 bases). The germline V gene has CDR1 SGHKS and CDR2 YYEKEE (reference sequence). V dropped 7 bases and J dropped 9 bases, with 23 bases sitting between them. The CDR3 loop spans 16 amino acids. In DNA, the CDR3 is TGTGCCAGCTCTTCCGGACAGAGTTTTTACGGTTCACCCCTCCACTTT. This encodes CASSSGQSFYGSPLHF.

In DNA form, the CDR3 reads TGTGCCAGCAGTTTATCGATGAGGCCCTACGAGCAGTTCTTC. It is translated as CASSLSMRPYEQFF. This rearrangement joins TRBV2 to TRBJ2-7; D unresolved. The better agreement between TRBJ2-1 and the DNA end casts doubt on the J call. The CDR3 consists of 14 residues. Germline CDR1 is SNHLY and CDR2 is FYNNEI.

This clonotype appeared many times. The gene calls are TRBV28 and TRBJ2-7; D is perhaps TRBD1 (6 bases). From germline, CDR1 is MDHEN and CDR2 SYDVKM. The CDR3 runs to 14 residues. V was cut by 3 bases and J by 5 bases, with 14 bases left in between. CDR3 bases: TGTGCCAGCAGTTTGTTACAGGGAATCAACGAGCAGTACTTC. This translates into CASSLLQGINEQYF.

This clonotype was counted between two and nine times. The rearrangement links TRBV6-7 to TRBJ2-7; maybe TRBD1 (6 bases). Being an ORF, TRBV6-7 has a function that is uncertain. Between the trimmed V and J ends, which lost 6 bases and 2 bases, there was a span of 14 bases. The CDR3 has 14 residues. The CDR3 region has the DNA TGTGCCAGCAGCCGTGGACAGTATACCTACGAGCAGTACTTC. Translated, it gives CASSRGQYTYEQYF.

V and J are TRBV10-3 and TRBJ2-7, with D perhaps matching TRBD1 (6 bases). Germline V gene sequence: CDR1 ENHRY, CDR2 SYGVKD. Between the trimmed V and J ends, which lost 10 bases and 0 bases, there was a span of 13 bases. The CDR3 covers 13 residues. The CDR3 nucleotides are TGTGCCACCGGACAGCTAAGCTCCTACGAGCAGTACTTC. It translates to CATGQLSSYEQYF.

The chain couples TRBV20-1 to TRBJ2-3; D might be TRBD2 (5 bases). Deletions cut 3 bases from V and 4 bases from J, with 11 bases between. The CDR3 covers 13 residues. Germline V gene lookup returns CDR1 DFQATT and CDR2 SNEGSKA (reference sequence). CDR3 DNA: TGCAGTGCTAGTGGAGGTCACCCAGATACGCAGTATTTT. It encodes CSASGGHPDTQYF.

This clonotype occurred a few times. This chain connects TRBV11-3 to TRBJ2-3; no definite D call. This CDR3 has 16 amino acids. With 1 base removed from V and 1 base from J, the gap between germline ends came to 12 bases. CDR1 and CDR2 from the germline V gene are SGHNT and YENEEA. CDR3 in amino acids: CASSLASGGGTDTQYF. CDR3 in DNA: TGTGCCAGCAGCTTAGCTTCGGGCGGAGGCACAGATACGCAGTATTTT.

This clonotype was picked up many times. The V and J genes are TRBV11-2 and TRBJ1-1, with a possible D match to TRBD1 (5 bases). The V end was cut by 4 bases, the J end by 6 bases, with 12 bases between. Germline CDR1 SGHAT, CDR2 FQNNGV. This CDR3 is 13 amino acids long. For the CDR3, the DNA is TGTGCCAGCAGCTCGCTGGCAGGGTCTGAAGCTTTCTTT. This translates into CASSSLAGSEAFF.

This clonotype was seen a handful of times. V gene TRBV9 combines with J gene TRBJ2-5; 7 bases line up with TRBD1. Germline loops: CDR1 SGDLS, CDR2 YYNGEE. Trimming cost V 6 bases and J 5 bases; bases outside gene matches: 16. The CDR3 spans 16 residues. The CDR3 DNA reads as TGTGCCAGCAATGGGATCGGGGACAGATGGATGGAGACCCAGTACTTC. This translates into CASNGIGDRWMETQYF.